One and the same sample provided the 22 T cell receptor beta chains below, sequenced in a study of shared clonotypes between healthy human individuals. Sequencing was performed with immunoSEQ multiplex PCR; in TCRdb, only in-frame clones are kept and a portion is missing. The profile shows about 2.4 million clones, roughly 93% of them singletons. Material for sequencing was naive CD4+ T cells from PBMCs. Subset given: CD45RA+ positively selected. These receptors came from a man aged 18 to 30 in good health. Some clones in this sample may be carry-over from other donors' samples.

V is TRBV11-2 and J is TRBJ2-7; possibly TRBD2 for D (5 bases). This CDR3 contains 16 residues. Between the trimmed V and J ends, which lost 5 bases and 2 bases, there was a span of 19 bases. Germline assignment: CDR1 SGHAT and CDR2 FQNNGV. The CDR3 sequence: CASSDPGGRRPYEQYF. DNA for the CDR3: TGTGCCAGCAGCGATCCCGGAGGCAGGCGGCCCTACGAGCAGTACTTC.

CDR3 sequence reads: CASIRSQSSYNEQFF. The CDR3 DNA reads as TGTGCCAGCATCCGGTCCCAGAGCTCCTACAATGAGCAGTTCTTC. V is TRBV28 and J is TRBJ2-1; no clear D gene. In germline, CDR1 is MDHEN, CDR2 SYDVKM. V lost 7 bases and J 0 bases, leaving 13 bases between the germline ends. The CDR3 has 15 amino acids. The variable domain in full, completed from reference TRBV28 and TRBJ2-1, reads DVKVTQSSRYLVKRTGEKVFLECVQDMDHENMFWYRQDPGLGLRLIYFSYDVKMKEKGDIPEGYSVSREKKERFSLILESASTNQTSMYLCASIRSQSSYNEQFFGPGTRLTVL.

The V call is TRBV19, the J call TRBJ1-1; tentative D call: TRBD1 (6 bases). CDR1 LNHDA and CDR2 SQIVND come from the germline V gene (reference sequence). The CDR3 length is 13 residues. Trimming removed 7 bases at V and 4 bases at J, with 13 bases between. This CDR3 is CASKARGSTEAFF. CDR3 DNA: TGTGCCAGTAAAGCGAGGGGGAGCACTGAAGCTTTCTTT.

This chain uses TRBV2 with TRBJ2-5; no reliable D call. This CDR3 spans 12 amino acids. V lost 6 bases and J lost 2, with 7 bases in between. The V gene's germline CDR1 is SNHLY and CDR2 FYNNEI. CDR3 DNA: TGTGCCAGCAGCACCCTACAAGAGACCCAGTACTTC. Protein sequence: CASSTLQETQYF.

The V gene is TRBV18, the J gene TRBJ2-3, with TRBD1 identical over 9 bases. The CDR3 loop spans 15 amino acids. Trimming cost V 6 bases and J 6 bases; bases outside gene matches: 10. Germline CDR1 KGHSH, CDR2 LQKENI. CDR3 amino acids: CASSSITGGSDTQYF. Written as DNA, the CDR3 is TGTGCCAGCTCTTCGATCACAGGGGGCTCCGATACGCAGTATTTT.

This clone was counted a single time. This CDR3 is CATSNPGPNLYEQYF. CDR3 nucleotides: TGTGCCACCAGCAACCCGGGACCGAACCTCTACGAGCAGTACTTC. The chain recombines TRBV15 with TRBJ2-7; D assignment may be TRBD1 or TRBD2 (5 bases each). V dropped 4 bases and J dropped 3 bases, with 16 bases sitting between them. The CDR3 loop spans 15 amino acids. CDR1 and CDR2 from the germline V gene are LNHNV and YYDKDF (reference sequence).

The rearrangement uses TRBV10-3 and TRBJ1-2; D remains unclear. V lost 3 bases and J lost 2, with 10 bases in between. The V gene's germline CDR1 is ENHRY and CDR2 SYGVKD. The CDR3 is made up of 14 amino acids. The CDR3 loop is CAISDSGRNYGYTF. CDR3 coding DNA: TGTGCCATCAGTGATTCAGGCCGGAACTATGGCTACACCTTC.

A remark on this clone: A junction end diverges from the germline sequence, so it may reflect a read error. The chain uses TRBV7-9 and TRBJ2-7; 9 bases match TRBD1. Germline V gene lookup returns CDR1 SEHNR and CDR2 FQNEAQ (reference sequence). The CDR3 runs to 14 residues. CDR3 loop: CASRGTGNSNEQYF. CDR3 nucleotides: TGTGCCAGCAGAGGGACAGGGAACTCCAACGAGCAGTACTTC.

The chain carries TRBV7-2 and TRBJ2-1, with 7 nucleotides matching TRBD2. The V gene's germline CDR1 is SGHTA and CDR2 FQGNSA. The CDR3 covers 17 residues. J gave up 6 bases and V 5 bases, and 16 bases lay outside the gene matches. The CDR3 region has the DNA TGTGCCAGCAGCACACAACCCCTTCAGCGACTAGCCAATGAGCAGTTCTTC. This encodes CASSTQPLQRLANEQFF.

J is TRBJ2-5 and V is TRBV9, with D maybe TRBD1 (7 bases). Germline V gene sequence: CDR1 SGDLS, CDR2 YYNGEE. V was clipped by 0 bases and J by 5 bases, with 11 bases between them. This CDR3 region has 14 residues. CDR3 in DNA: TGTGCCAGCAGCGTAGCAGGGGGGTATGAGACCCAGTACTTC. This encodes CASSVAGGYETQYF.

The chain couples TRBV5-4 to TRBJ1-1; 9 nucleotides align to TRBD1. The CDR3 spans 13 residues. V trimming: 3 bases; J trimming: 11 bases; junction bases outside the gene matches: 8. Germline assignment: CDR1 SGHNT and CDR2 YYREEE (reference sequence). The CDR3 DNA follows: TGTGCCAGCAGCTCAACAGGGGGCGGGAGGGCTTTCTTT. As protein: CASSSTGGGRAFF.

The CDR3 here is CASKEGTGELFF. DNA for the CDR3: TGTGCCAGCAAAGAGGGCACCGGGGAGCTGTTTTTT. V and J are TRBV6-5 and TRBJ2-2; TRBD2 might be the D (5 bases). Trimming took off 7 bases at V and 4 bases at J, with 7 bases between the two ends. The CDR3 spans 12 residues. In germline, CDR1 is MNHEY, CDR2 SVGAGI.

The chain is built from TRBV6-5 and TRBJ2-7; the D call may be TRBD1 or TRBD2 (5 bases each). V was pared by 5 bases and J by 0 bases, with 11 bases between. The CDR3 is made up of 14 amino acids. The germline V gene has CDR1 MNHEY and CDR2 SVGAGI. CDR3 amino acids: CASSHRDGSYEQYF. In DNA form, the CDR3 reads TGTGCCAGCAGTCACCGGGACGGCTCCTACGAGCAGTACTTC.

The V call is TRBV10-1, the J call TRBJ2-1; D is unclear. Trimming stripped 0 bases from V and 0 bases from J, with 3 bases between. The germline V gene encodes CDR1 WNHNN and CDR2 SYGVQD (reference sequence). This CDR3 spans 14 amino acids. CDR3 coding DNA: TGCGCCAGCAGTGAGTCCGTCTCCTACAATGAGCAGTTCTTC. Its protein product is CASSESVSYNEQFF.

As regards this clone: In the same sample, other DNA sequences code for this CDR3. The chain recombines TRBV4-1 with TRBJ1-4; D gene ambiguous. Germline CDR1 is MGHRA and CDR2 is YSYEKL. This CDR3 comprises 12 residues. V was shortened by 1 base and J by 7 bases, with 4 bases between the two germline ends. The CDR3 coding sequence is TGCGCCAGCAGCCAAGTCGGTGAAAAACTGTTTTTT. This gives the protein CASSQVGEKLFF.

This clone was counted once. This chain's CDR3 is CASSFTLAYEQYF. As DNA, the CDR3 is TGTGCCAGCAGTTTTACATTAGCGTACGAGCAGTACTTC. The chain recombines TRBV28 with TRBJ2-7; TRBD2 is a possible D gene (5 bases). In germline, CDR1 is MDHEN, CDR2 SYDVKM. This CDR3 spans 13 amino acids. Trimming removed 3 bases from V and 4 bases from J, with 10 bases in between.

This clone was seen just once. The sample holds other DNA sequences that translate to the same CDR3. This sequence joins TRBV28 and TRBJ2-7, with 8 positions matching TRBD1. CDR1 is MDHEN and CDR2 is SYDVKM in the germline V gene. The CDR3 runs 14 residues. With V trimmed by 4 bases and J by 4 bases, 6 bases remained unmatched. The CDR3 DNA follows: TGTGCCAGCAGTTACGGGACAGGCTTATACGAGCAGTACTTC. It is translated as CASSYGTGLYEQYF.

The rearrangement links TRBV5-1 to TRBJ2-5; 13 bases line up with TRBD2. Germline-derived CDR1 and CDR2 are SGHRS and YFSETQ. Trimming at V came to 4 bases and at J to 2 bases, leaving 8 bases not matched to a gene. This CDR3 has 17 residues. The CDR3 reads CASSVGLAGVRQETQYF. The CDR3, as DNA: TGCGCCAGCAGCGTTGGACTAGCGGGAGTAAGACAAGAGACCCAGTACTTC.

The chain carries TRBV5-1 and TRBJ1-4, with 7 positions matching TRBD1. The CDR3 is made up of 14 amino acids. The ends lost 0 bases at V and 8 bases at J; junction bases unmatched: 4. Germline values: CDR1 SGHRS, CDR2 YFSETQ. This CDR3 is CASSLGQGFEKLFF. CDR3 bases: TGCGCCAGCAGCTTGGGACAGGGTTTCGAAAAACTGTTTTTT.

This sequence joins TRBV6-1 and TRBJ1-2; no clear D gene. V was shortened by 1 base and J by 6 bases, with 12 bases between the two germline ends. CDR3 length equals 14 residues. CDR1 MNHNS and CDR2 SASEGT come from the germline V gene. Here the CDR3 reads CASSEVFAADGYTF. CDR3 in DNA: TGTGCCAGCAGTGAAGTTTTTGCGGCCGATGGCTACACCTTC.

In DNA, the CDR3 is TGCGCCAGCAGTCTATTGCGGGCTGGTGAGCAGTTCTTC. It codes for CASSLLRAGEQFF. The rearrangement uses TRBV10-1 and TRBJ2-1; TRBD2 is a possible D gene (5 bases). V shed 5 bases and J shed 9 bases, with 14 bases lying between them. The CDR3 sequence is 13 residues long. Germline V gene sequence: CDR1 WNHNN, CDR2 SYGVQD (reference sequence).

The CDR3 sequence: CASSLGTVYTDTQYF. In DNA form, the CDR3 reads TGCGCCAGCAGCTTGGGGACAGTCTACACAGATACGCAGTATTTT. V usage is TRBV5-1 and J usage is TRBJ2-3, with D possibly matching TRBD1 (6 bases). The germline V and J ends were trimmed by 0 bases and 2 bases, with 10 bases remaining between them. The CDR3 loop spans 15 amino acids. Per germline, CDR1 SGHRS and CDR2 YFSETQ.